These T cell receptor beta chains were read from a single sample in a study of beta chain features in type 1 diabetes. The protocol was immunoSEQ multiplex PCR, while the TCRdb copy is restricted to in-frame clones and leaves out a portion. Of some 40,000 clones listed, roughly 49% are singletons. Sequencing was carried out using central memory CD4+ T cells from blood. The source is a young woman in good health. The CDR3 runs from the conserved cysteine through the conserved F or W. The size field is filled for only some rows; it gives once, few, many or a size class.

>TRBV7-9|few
CASSLNGGVGNEQFF
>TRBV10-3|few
CAISEGDRVNGNTIYF
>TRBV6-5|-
CASSYKPRGTGEAFF
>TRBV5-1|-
CASSLDTPSVEQYF
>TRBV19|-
CASTRDSGYGYTF
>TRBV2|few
CASTNTGNEQFF
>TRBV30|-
CAWSLTATNEKLFF
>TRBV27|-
CASGTGGSGYTF
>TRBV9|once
CASSEASGSTDTQYF
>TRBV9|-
CASSVIPGQGAAGELFF
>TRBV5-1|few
CASSLVPTGELFF
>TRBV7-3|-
CASSLSTGGYEQFF
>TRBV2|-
CASSPPGPGANVLTF
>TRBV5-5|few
CASTRQVGQSYYEQYF
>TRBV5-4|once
CASSTAGLGETQYF
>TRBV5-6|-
CASSVTWTGDTEAFF
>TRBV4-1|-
CASSLRLAGGGETQYF
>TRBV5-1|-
CASSLVPTGELFF
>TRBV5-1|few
CASSLGGQGAGNEQFF
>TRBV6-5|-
CASSYPGQGDDGYTF
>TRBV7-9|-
CASSLGTGNREQYF
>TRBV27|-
CASSLSLGTAVTQYF
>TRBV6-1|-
CASSENPGRGTQYF
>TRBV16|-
CASRPTNSANEKLFF
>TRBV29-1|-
CSAASIGGIGYTF
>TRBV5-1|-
CASSPMGQEAFF
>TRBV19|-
CASSESGVPETQYF
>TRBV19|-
CASSIESRVNSPLHF
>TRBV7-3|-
CASSRDNSYEQYF
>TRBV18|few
CASSLQGDAAFF
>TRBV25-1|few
CASSEPGQGGYGYTF
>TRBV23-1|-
CASSQSWLTGIGANVLTF
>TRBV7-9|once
CASSFDRLSTDTQYF
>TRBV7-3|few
CASSLWAGDGYTF
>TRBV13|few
CASSHLAGNQETQYF
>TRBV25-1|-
CASSVGGGTFNGEQFF
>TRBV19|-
CATSPLGTSGTYEQYF
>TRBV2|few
CASKSGAIDEQYF
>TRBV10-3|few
CAIRRDRGSNEQFF
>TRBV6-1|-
CASSEVGGGYSYEQYF
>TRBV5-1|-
CASSLAGGLNTGELFF
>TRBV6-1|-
CASSEESGRAISYNEQFF
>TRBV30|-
CAWSVKGLNGYTF
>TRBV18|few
CASSPRARQETQYF
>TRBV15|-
CATSKGNSVYEQYF
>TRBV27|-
CASSPGQGSLYGYTF
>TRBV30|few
CAWTRPTIYGYTF
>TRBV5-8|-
CASSLTGTGGQETQYF
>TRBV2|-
CATTDRSTDTQYF
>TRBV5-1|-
CASSPSGGGHQPQHF
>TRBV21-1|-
CASTQWTSGPSGANVLTF
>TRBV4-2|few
CASSQDPQAREAFF
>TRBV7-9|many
CASSFRTGGTYEQYF
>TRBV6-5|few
CASSYQIRSGYTF
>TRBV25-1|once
CASSVSSSGETQYF